One T cell receptor (beta chain) is described in this entry. Study members were between about 18 and 95 years old and lived in some 22 US regions. Cohorts were determined from participant-reported clinical history. These data are taken from a study of blood T cell repertoires in COVID-19. Data came from immunoSEQ multiplex PCR; TCRdb stores just in-frame clones and leaves some out. The data contain approximately 220,000 clones, around 89% of them singletons. The V gene's germline CDR1 is MNHEY and CDR2 SVGAGI. V was trimmed by 6 bases and J by 1 base, leaving 10 bases between them. CDR3 length: 15 amino acids.

The source is a man aged 30 to 45 who had been exposed to COVID-19. This rearrangement joins TRBV6-5 to TRBJ1-6; D gene unclear. The sample was PBMCs or T cells enriched from blood (not recorded which). CDR3 residues: CASRPPVSYNSPLHF. CDR3 DNA sequence: TGTGCCAGCAGACCTCCGGTTTCCTATAATTCACCCCTCCACTTT.